The 10 T cell receptor beta chains below were found in one sample sequenced in a study of T cells in Graves' hyperthyroidism and ophthalmopathy. TCR beta CDR3 regions were amplified from RNA. Initially, a first-round RT-PCR of the TCR CDR3 employed the HTBI primer set. TCRdb itself ran the multiplex PCR reads through MiXCR, one entry per CDR3 protein. Of under 400,000 distinct CDR3 sequences in the sample, approximately 25% are singletons; the top ten hold 73%. The sequenced sample consisted of blood. The receptors derive from a middle-aged man with Graves' hyperthyroidism.

This clonotype was counted a few times. The chain combines TRBV11-3 with TRBJ2-1; D is tentatively TRBD1 or TRBD2 (5 bases each). The ends were cut back, 4 bases at V and 5 bases at J, with 18 bases in the middle. Per the germline V gene, CDR1 is SGHNT and CDR2 is YENEEA. The CDR3 contains 16 residues. Here the CDR3 DNA reads TGTGCCAGCAGCTATCGGCCGGGACGGCAGAACAATGAGCAGTTCTTC. This gives the protein CASSYRPGRQNNEQFF.

This sequence joins TRBV20-1 and TRBJ2-5; D gene uncertain. CDR3 length equals 12 residues. The V end was cut by 5 bases, the J end by 4 bases, with 11 bases between. Germline CDR1 DFQATT, CDR2 SNEGSKA (reference sequence). The CDR3 DNA sequence: TGCAGTGCTTGGGGTGGGCGAGAGACCCAGTACTTC. As protein: CSAWGGRETQYF.

V and J are TRBV6-1 and TRBJ1-5; possibly TRBD1 for D (6 bases). Trimming left V 6 bases short and J 7 bases short, with 13 bases between. The CDR3 has 13 residues. CDR1 MNHNS and CDR2 SASEGT come from the germline V gene. CDR3 amino acids: CASSFRGRQPQHF. The CDR3 DNA reads TGTGCCAGCAGCTTCAGGGGTCGGCAGCCCCAGCATTTT.

The chain employs TRBV5-6 and TRBJ2-2; D is unclear. Germline lookup yields CDR1 SGHDT and CDR2 YYEEEE. Between the trimmed V and J ends, which lost 2 bases and 2 bases, there was a span of 10 bases. CDR3 length equals 15 residues. The CDR3 loop reads CASSFPTSNTGELFF. DNA of the CDR3: TGTGCCAGCAGCTTCCCCACGTCTAACACCGGGGAGCTGTTTTTT.

This clonotype has more than one count but fewer than ten. The chain carries TRBV4-1 and TRBJ1-2; 12 bases are shared with TRBD1. CDR3 length: 16 residues. V lost 2 bases and J lost 8; bases outside the gene matches: 9. Germline V gene data show CDR1 as MGHRA and CDR2 as YSYEKL. The CDR3 sequence is CASSQTSGQGARGYTF. The CDR3 bases are TGCGCCAGCAGCCAAACTTCGGGACAGGGGGCGCGCGGCTACACCTTC.

This clonotype was seen many times. The CDR3 bases are TGTGCCAGCACCCCGGGACAGGGTGTGGATCAGCCCCAGCATTTT. Protein sequence: CASTPGQGVDQPQHF. The chain combines TRBV6-1 with TRBJ1-5; 9 positions match TRBD1. Germline loops: CDR1 MNHNS, CDR2 SASEGT. The CDR3 spans 15 residues. V was pared by 7 bases and J by 5 bases, with 9 bases of the junction left unmatched.

This clonotype was recorded a few times. This chain uses TRBV20-1 with TRBJ2-4, with TRBD1 matching 9 bases. After removal of 6 bases from V and 0 bases from J, the junction contained 6 bases not matched to a gene. The length of the CDR3 is 15 residues. Germline-derived CDR1 and CDR2 are DFQATT and SNEGSKA (reference sequence). DNA of the CDR3: TGCAGTGCACCACAGGGGGCTCGAGCCAAAAACATTCAGTACTTC. Protein product: CSAPQGARAKNIQYF.

This clonotype was seen just once. This rearrangement joins TRBV12-3 or TRBV12-4 to TRBJ1-5; D is perhaps TRBD1 (6 bases). This CDR3 is 13 amino acids long. V gave up 7 bases and J gave up 6 bases, with 13 bases separating them. The CDR3 sequence is CASTTTGGQPQHF. In DNA, the CDR3 is TGTGCCAGCACCACGACAGGCGGTCAGCCCCAGCATTTT.

A few counts support this clonotype. The V gene is TRBV7-9, the J gene TRBJ1-1, with D unclear. Germline V gene data show CDR1 as SEHNR and CDR2 as FQNEAQ (reference sequence). Deletions cut 5 bases from V and 1 base from J, with 11 bases between. The CDR3 contains 14 residues. CDR3 residues: CASSPKAGNTEAFF. In DNA, the CDR3 is TGTGCCAGCAGCCCCAAGGCAGGGAACACTGAAGCTTTCTTT.

This chain uses TRBV11-2 with TRBJ2-2, with a possible D match to TRBD1 (6 bases). The CDR3 covers 15 residues. V shed 10 bases and J shed 5 bases, with 20 bases lying between them. Germline V lookup: CDR1 SGHAT, CDR2 FQNNGV. In DNA, the CDR3 is TGTGCCACCGGAAAGACAGGCCTGGGGACCGGGGAGCTGTTTTTT. Translation gives CATGKTGLGTGELFF.